The 24 T cell receptor beta chains in this list originate from one sample, sequenced in a study of blood T cells in healthy people across ages. A J-beta primer mix and a sample-barcoded 5' primer were used in a second PCR of roughly 6 to 12 cycles. TCRdb ran MiXCR on the 5' RACE reads and lists one entry per CDR3 protein. The data hold around 580,000 distinct CDR3 sequences, with roughly 48% observed a single time. The sequencing input was blood. The receptors here all came from a man older than 75 in good health.

CDR3 protein: CVLEGDIVLNYGYTF. The CDR3 DNA is TGTGTCCTCGAGGGGGACATCGTTCTCAACTATGGCTACACCTTC. The V call is TRBV30, the J call TRBJ1-2; D possibly corresponds to TRBD1 (6 bases). Germline V CDR1 and CDR2: GTSNPN, SVGIG (reference sequence). The CDR3 is 15 amino acids.

Note on this clonotype: One end of the junction does not line up with germline, which may come from a read error. This chain joins TRBV28 and TRBJ2-4; 7 nucleotides align to TRBD2. This CDR3 region has 16 residues. The V gene's germline CDR1 is MDHEN and CDR2 SYDVKM. In DNA form, the CDR3 reads TGTGCCAGCAGTTTAGGTGGGAGACTAGCCAAAAACGTTCAGTACTTC. Its translation: CASSLGGRLAKNVQYF.

The rearrangement uses TRBV12-1 and TRBJ1-1; TRBD1, the table's D call, lacks a check against the DNA. TRBV12-1 represents a pseudogene. The length of the CDR3 is 15 residues. CDR3 region: CASSPRGRMNTEAFF. CDR3 bases: TGTGCCAGCAGTCCCAGGGGGCGTATGAACACTGAAGCTTTCTTT.

The chain combines TRBV7-2 with TRBJ1-1; TRBD1 is a possible D gene (6 bases). This CDR3 is built from 15 residues. Germline values: CDR1 SGHTA, CDR2 FQGNSA. The V end lost 2 bases, the J end lost 1 base, and 11 bases lay between the germline ends. CDR3 DNA: TGTGCCAGCAGCTTAAGTGGGACAACGAACACTGAAGCTTTCTTT. Protein product: CASSLSGTTNTEAFF.

This clonotype was observed a handful of times. The chain links TRBV6-5 to TRBJ1-5; TRBD1 matches at 11 bases. CDR1 is MNHEY, CDR2 SVGAGI, per germline. This CDR3 contains 15 residues. V trimming: 6 bases; J trimming: 7 bases; junction bases outside the gene matches: 8. DNA for the CDR3: TGTGCCAGCAGCCCCGGGACAGGGGGAAGGCAGCCCCAGCATTTT. This sequence encodes CASSPGTGGRQPQHF.

The chain carries TRBV5-1 and TRBJ2-1, with 11 nucleotides matching TRBD1. Germline values: CDR1 SGHRS, CDR2 YFSETQ. The CDR3 runs 14 residues. Germline trimming cut 4 bases from V and 7 bases from J; bases unmatched to any gene: 4. This chain's CDR3 is CASSRGDRGNEQFF. The CDR3 DNA reads TGCGCCAGCAGCAGGGGGGACAGGGGGAATGAGCAGTTCTTC.

The count of this clonotype is one. The chain carries TRBV28 and TRBJ2-1, with 12 bases that match TRBD2. V was pared by 7 bases and J by 4 bases, with 5 bases of the junction left unmatched. CDR3 length equals 15 residues. The V gene's germline CDR1 is MDHEN and CDR2 SYDVKM. CDR3 bases: TGTGCCAGCAAACTAGCGGGAGGACGATACAATGAGCAGTTCTTC. It codes for CASKLAGGRYNEQFF.

This clonotype was seen a few times. J is TRBJ2-3 and V is TRBV7-2; 7 nucleotides match TRBD1. The CDR3 contains 14 residues. Trimming at V came to 3 bases and at J to 5 bases, leaving 5 bases not matched to a gene. The germline V gene encodes CDR1 SGHTA and CDR2 FQGNSA. CDR3 residues: CASSFRQGRDTQYF. The DNA of the CDR3 is TGTGCCAGCAGCTTCAGACAGGGAAGAGATACGCAGTATTTT.

This clonotype was seen a handful of times. The J gene is TRBJ2-7, the V gene TRBV12-3 or TRBV12-4; TRBD1 matches 8 bases. The CDR3 is made up of 15 amino acids. Trimming took 6 bases from V and 3 from J; bases not matched to a gene: 10. CDR3 coding DNA: TGTGCCAGCAGGGGCCCGAGACAGGGGTTCTACGAGCAGTACTTC. This sequence encodes CASRGPRQGFYEQYF.

The chain employs TRBV18 and TRBJ2-7; TRBD1 is a possible D gene (6 bases). Germline lookup yields CDR1 KGHSH and CDR2 LQKENI. V lost 2 bases and J 3 bases, leaving 11 bases between the germline ends. The CDR3 contains 14 residues. CDR3 residues: CASSPETGRYEQYF. For the CDR3, the DNA is TGTGCCAGCTCACCAGAGACAGGACGCTACGAGCAGTACTTC.

This chain's CDR3 is CSVRSGGASNEQFF. Written as DNA, the CDR3 is TGCAGCGTTAGAAGCGGGGGGGCCAGCAATGAGCAGTTCTTC. The V and J genes are TRBV29-1 and TRBJ2-1; 10 bases fit TRBD2. This CDR3 contains 14 residues. V dropped 5 bases and J dropped 6; count of bases not matched to a gene: 7. CDR1 is SQVTM, CDR2 ANQGSEA, per germline.

About this clonotype itself: A much larger clone sits a single nucleotide away, making a read error possible. The chain is built from TRBV6-5 and TRBJ2-5, with D perhaps given as TRBD1 or TRBD2 (5 bases each). The CDR3 has 17 amino acids. V was cut by 0 bases and J by 2 bases, with 16 bases left in between. Germline-derived CDR1 and CDR2 are MNHEY and SVGAGI. The CDR3 DNA is TGTGCCAGCAGTTACTCGAGCAACGGGACGGGTCAAGAGACCCAGTACTTC. The encoded protein is CASSYSSNGTGQETQYF.

The V gene is TRBV7-9, the J gene TRBJ1-6; D gene unclear. The V gene lost 2 bases and the J gene lost 8 bases, with 10 bases spanning the gap. CDR1 is SEHNR and CDR2 is FQNEAQ in the germline V gene (reference sequence). The CDR3 has 14 residues. The CDR3: CASSLQELYSPLHF. CDR3 coding DNA: TGTGCCAGCAGCTTACAGGAGCTCTATTCACCCCTCCACTTT.

V usage is TRBV20-1 and J usage is TRBJ1-4, with 8 bases that match TRBD1. The germline gives CDR1 DFQATT, CDR2 SNEGSKA (reference sequence). This CDR3 is built from 13 residues. V lost 4 bases and J lost 8; bases outside the gene matches: 6. Written as DNA, the CDR3 is TGCAGTGCTATAGACAGGGGAAGGGAAAAACTGTTTTTT. This codes for CSAIDRGREKLFF.

The chain links TRBV10-3 to TRBJ2-3, with TRBD2 matching 9 bases. The trim removed 3 bases at V and 0 bases at J, leaving 4 bases unmatched. This CDR3 region has 16 residues. CDR1 and CDR2 (germline): ENHRY, SYGVKD. The CDR3 loop is CAISERSGGSTDTQYF. The CDR3 DNA is TGTGCCATCAGTGAACGGAGCGGGGGGAGCACAGATACGCAGTATTTT.

The chain joins TRBV12-5 to TRBJ2-7, with a tentative D call TRBD2 (6 bases). Trimming took 7 bases from V and 7 from J, leaving 11 bases between them. The germline gives CDR1 LGHNT, CDR2 FRNRAP. This CDR3 has 11 amino acids. The CDR3 DNA follows: TGTGCTAGTGACGCGGGGCATGAGCAGTACTTC. This sequence encodes CASDAGHEQYF.

The J gene is TRBJ2-4, the V gene TRBV28, with D perhaps TRBD1 or TRBD2 (6 bases each). Matching the DNA end better, TRBJ2-7 makes the J call doubtful. Germline V gene data show CDR1 as MDHEN and CDR2 as SYDVKM. The CDR3 extends over 13 amino acids. CDR3 region: CASRPPGAYEQYF. The CDR3 DNA is TGTGCCAGCAGACCGCCGGGGGCATACGAGCAGTACTTC.

The V call is TRBV7-9, the J call TRBJ2-1; perhaps D is TRBD1 or TRBD2 (5 bases each). Trimming took 11 bases from V and 15 from J, leaving 20 bases between them. Germline loops: CDR1 SEHNR, CDR2 FQNEAQ (reference sequence). The CDR3 has 11 amino acids. CDR3 nucleotides: TGTGCCTGCACACCCGGGACCAGGCGGTTCTTC. Its translation is CACTPGTRRFF.

In its sample, this clonotype was seen many times. The chain has TRBV6-6 and TRBJ1-6; D is ambiguous. Germline V CDR1 and CDR2: MNHNY, SVGAGI (reference sequence). This CDR3 has 12 residues. V gave up 2 bases and J gave up 9 bases, with 5 bases separating them. The CDR3 coding sequence is TGTGCCAGCAGTTACACGGTTTCACCCCTCCACTTT. Translating gives CASSYTVSPLHF.

The chain recombines TRBV7-2 with TRBJ2-7, with D maybe TRBD1 (6 bases). Looked up from germline, CDR1 is SGHTA and CDR2 is FQGNSA. This CDR3 comprises 14 residues. Trimming pared 4 bases from V and 2 bases from J, leaving 12 bases between. DNA for the CDR3: TGTGCCAGCAGCTCTTACCGGGACACCTACGAGCAGTACTTC. Translated, it gives CASSSYRDTYEQYF.

The rearrangement uses TRBV7-9 and TRBJ2-3, with 11 bases lining up with TRBD2. CDR1 and CDR2 (germline): SEHNR, FQNEAQ (reference sequence). After removal of 5 bases from V and 2 bases from J, the junction contained 9 bases not matched to a gene. The CDR3 has 17 residues. The CDR3 here is CASSRRTSGRPTDTQYF. CDR3 nucleotides: TGTGCCAGCAGCCGGAGAACTAGCGGGAGACCCACAGATACGCAGTATTTT.

CDR3 DNA: TGTGCCAGCAGTGCCCACAGGGGCCGAGAGACCCAGTACTTC. Translation: CASSAHRGRETQYF. The chain has TRBV25-1 and TRBJ2-5; 7 bases match TRBD1. J lost 4 bases, V lost 4 bases, and 6 bases had no gene match. Germline V gene sequence: CDR1 MGHDK, CDR2 SYGVNS. The CDR3 has 14 amino acids.

V gene TRBV6-6 combines with J gene TRBJ2-6, with D uncertain. The CDR3 length is 15 residues. V shed 6 bases and J shed 0 bases, with 9 bases lying between them. Germline V CDR1 and CDR2: MNHNY, SVGAGI (reference sequence). This CDR3 is CASRSQSSGANVLTF. As DNA, the CDR3 is TGTGCCAGCAGATCACAGAGCTCTGGGGCCAACGTCCTGACTTTC.

The V gene is TRBV6-2 or TRBV6-3, the J gene TRBJ1-1; no firm D call. This CDR3 spans 15 amino acids. The V gene's germline CDR1 is MNHEY and CDR2 SVGEGT. The V end lost 4 bases, the J end lost 3 bases, and 15 bases lay between the germline ends. The CDR3 nucleotides read TGTGCCAGCAGTTGGACGAGTATGTCGGACACTGAAGCTTTCTTT. Translating it yields CASSWTSMSDTEAFF.